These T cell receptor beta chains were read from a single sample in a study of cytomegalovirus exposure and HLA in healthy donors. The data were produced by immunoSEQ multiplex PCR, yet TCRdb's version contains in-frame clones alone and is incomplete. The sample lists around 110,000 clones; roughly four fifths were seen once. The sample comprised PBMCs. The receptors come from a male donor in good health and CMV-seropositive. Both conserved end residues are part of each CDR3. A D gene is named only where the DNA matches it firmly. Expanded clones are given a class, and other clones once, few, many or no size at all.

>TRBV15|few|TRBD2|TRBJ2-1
CATSRDRGGGYNEQFF
TGTGCCACCAGCAGAGATCGTGGCGGGGGATACAATGAGCAGTTCTTC
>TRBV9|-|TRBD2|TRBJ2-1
CASSVGTSGYNEQFF
TGTGCCAGCAGCGTAGGGACTAGCGGGTACAATGAGCAGTTCTTC
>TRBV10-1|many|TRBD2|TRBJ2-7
CASSLSAGGLYEQYF
TGCGCCAGCAGCCTAAGCGCGGGGGGGCTCTACGAGCAGTACTTC
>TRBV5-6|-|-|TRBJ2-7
CASSSQGLSYEQYF
TGTGCCAGCAGCTCCCAGGGGCTTTCCTACGAGCAGTACTTC
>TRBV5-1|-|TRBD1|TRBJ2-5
CASSPVGTGSETQYF
TGCGCCAGCAGCCCCGTTGGGACAGGGAGTGAGACCCAGTACTTC
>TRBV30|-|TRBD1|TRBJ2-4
CAWSPQGVNLGNIQYF
TGTGCCTGGAGTCCACAGGGGGTAAATCTGGGAAACATTCAGTACTTC
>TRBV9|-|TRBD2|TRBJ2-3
CASSAPRGSARGDTQYF
TGTGCCAGCAGCGCCCCGCGGGGGTCCGCGCGAGGAGATACGCAGTATTTT
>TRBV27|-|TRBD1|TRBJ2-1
CASRRTGRNNEQFF
TGTGCCAGCAGAAGGACAGGGCGGAACAATGAGCAGTTCTTC
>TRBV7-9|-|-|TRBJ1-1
CASSPPGDTEAFF
TGTGCCAGCAGCCCCCCCGGGGACACTGAAGCTTTCTTT
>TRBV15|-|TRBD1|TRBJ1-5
CATSRDGQGRSQPQHF
TGTGCCACCAGCAGAGATGGACAGGGGCGGAGTCAGCCCCAGCATTTT
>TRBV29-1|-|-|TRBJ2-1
CSVESGFKRPQFF
TGCAGCGTTGAAAGCGGGTTCAAACGGCCCCAGTTCTTC
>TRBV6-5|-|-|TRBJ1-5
CASSSGSGQPQHF
TGTGCCAGCAGTTCAGGTTCGGGACAGCCCCAGCATTTT
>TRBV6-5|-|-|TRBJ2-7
CASFSPGLNEQYF
TGTGCCAGCTTTAGTCCAGGGTTGAACGAGCAGTACTTC
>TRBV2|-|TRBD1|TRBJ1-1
CASRPDRGINSEAFF
TGTGCCAGCAGGCCTGACAGGGGAATCAACTCTGAAGCTTTCTTT
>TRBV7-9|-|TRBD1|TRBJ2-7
CASRRPGGLNEQYF
TGTGCCAGCAGACGACCAGGGGGCCTGAACGAGCAGTACTTC
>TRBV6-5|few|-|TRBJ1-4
CASRVGPTNEKLFF
TGTGCCAGCAGGGTTGGGCCAACTAATGAAAAACTGTTTTTT
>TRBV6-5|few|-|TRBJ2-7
CASRSQGDYEQYF
TGTGCCAGCAGATCGCAGGGCGACTACGAGCAGTACTTC
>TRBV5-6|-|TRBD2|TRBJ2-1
CASSRRASGGHNEQFF
TGTGCCAGCAGCCGTCGGGCTAGCGGGGGCCACAATGAGCAGTTCTTC
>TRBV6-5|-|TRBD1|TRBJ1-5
CASSERQGWQPQHF
TGTGCCAGCAGTGAACGACAGGGATGGCAGCCCCAGCATTTT
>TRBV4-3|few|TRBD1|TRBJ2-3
CASSQDVNLGQGWGTDTQYF
TGCGCCAGCAGCCAAGACGTGAACTTGGGACAGGGGTGGGGCACAGATACGCAGTATTTT
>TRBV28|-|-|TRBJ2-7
CASSKGGLSYEQYF
TGTGCCAGCAGTAAGGGGGGGCTCAGCTACGAGCAGTACTTC
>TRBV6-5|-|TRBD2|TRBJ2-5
CASSFTVLAGQETQYF
TGTGCCAGCAGTTTTACCGTACTAGCGGGTCAAGAGACCCAGTACTTC
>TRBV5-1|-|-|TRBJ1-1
CASSQGGPGNTEAFF
TGCGCCAGCAGCCAGGGCGGACCCGGTAACACTGAAGCTTTCTTT
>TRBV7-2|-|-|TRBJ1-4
CASSSYTGQGKLFF
TGTGCCAGCAGCTCCTATACAGGGCAGGGGAAACTGTTTTTT
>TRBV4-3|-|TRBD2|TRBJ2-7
CASSQDRVAGTYEQYF
TGCGCCAGCAGCCAAGATAGGGTAGCGGGCACCTACGAGCAGTACTTC
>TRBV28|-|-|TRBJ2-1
CASSPPGEQFF
TGTGCCAGCAGTCCCCCGGGTGAGCAGTTCTTC
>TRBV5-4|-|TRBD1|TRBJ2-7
CASSLGQGVVEQYF
TGTGCCAGCAGCTTGGGACAGGGAGTAGTCGAGCAGTACTTC
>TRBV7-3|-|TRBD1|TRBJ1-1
CASSLISPGQGALVFF
TGTGCCAGCAGCTTAATATCTCCGGGACAGGGGGCGTTGGTTTTCTTT
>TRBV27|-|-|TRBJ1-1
CASSSTTSEAFF
TGTGCCAGCAGCTCGACGACTAGTGAAGCTTTCTTT
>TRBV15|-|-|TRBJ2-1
CATSRRARADYYNEQFF
TGTGCCACCAGCCGGCGGGCGAGGGCGGACTACTACAATGAGCAGTTCTTC
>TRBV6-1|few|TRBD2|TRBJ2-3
CASSGTSETDTQYF
TGTGCCAGCAGTGGGACTAGCGAGACAGATACGCAGTATTTT
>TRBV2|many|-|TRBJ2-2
CASVNGVISTGELFF
TGTGCCAGCGTTAACGGGGTAATAAGCACCGGGGAGCTGTTTTTT
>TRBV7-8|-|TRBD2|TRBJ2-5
CASSLASSGGLQETQYF
TGTGCCAGCAGCTTAGCGTCTAGCGGGGGCCTCCAAGAGACCCAGTACTTC
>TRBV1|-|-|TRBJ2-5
CTSSQDLQTSPRETQYF
TGCACCAGCAGCCAAGATCTCCAGACTAGCCCCCGGGAGACCCAGTACTTC
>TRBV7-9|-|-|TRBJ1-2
CASNRGDPGVEYGYTF
TGTGCCAGCAACAGAGGGGATCCAGGGGTGGAGTATGGCTACACCTTC
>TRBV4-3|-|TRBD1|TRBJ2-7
CASSQGGTGTYEQYF
TGCGCCAGCAGCCAAGGGGGGACAGGGACCTACGAGCAGTACTTC
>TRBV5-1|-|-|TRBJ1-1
CASSYGGYTEAFF
TGCGCCAGCAGCTATGGGGGCTACACTGAAGCTTTCTTT
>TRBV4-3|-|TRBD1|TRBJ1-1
CASSQGTGVAEAFF
TGCGCCAGCAGCCAGGGGACAGGGGTCGCTGAAGCTTTCTTT
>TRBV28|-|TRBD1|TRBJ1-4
CASRPDRVPEKLFF
TGTGCCAGCAGACCGGACAGGGTCCCCGAAAAACTGTTTTTT
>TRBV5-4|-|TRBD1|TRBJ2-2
CASSSRGPGELFF
TGTGCCAGCAGCTCCAGGGGGCCCGGGGAGCTGTTTTTT
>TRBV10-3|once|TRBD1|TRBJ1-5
CAITPGGRNSNQPQHF
TGTGCCATCACCCCAGGGGGGCGAAATAGCAATCAGCCCCAGCATTTT
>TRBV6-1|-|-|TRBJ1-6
CASSEARGVGSPLHF
TGTGCCAGCAGTGAAGCGCGGGGGGTAGGTTCACCCCTCCACTTT
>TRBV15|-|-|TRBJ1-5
CATSRDRFSNQPQHF
TGTGCCACCAGCAGAGACAGATTTAGCAATCAGCCCCAGCATTTT
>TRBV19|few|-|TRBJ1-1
CASSIQHPGEAFF
TGTGCCAGTAGTATCCAACATCCGGGAGAAGCTTTCTTT
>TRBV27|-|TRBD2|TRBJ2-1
CASSEGLAGPLYNEQFF
TGTGCCAGCAGTGAAGGACTAGCGGGACCGCTCTACAATGAGCAGTTCTTC
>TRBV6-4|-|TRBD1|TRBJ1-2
CASSVNRDSDGYTF
TGTGCCAGCAGTGTCAACCGGGACAGTGATGGCTACACCTTC
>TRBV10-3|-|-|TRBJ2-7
CAVSGGTNYEQYF
TGTGCCGTCAGTGGGGGGACAAACTACGAGCAGTACTTC
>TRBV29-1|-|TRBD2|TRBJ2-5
CSVGLAGRETQYF
TGCAGCGTTGGACTAGCGGGGAGAGAGACCCAGTACTTC
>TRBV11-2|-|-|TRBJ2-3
CASSGGSTDTQYF
TGTGCCAGCAGCGGCGGTAGCACAGATACGCAGTATTTT
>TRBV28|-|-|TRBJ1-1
CASSEVGNTEAFF
TGTGCCAGCAGTGAGGTTGGGAACACTGAAGCTTTCTTT
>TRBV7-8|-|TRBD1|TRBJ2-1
CASSFFPTGKDNEQFF
TGTGCCAGCAGCTTCTTCCCGACAGGGAAGGACAATGAGCAGTTCTTC